This T cell receptor beta chain was identified in a study of Graves' ophthalmopathy and Graves' hyperthyroidism. Germline V gene sequence: CDR1 GTSNPN, CDR2 SVGIG (reference sequence). This CDR3 has 12 amino acids. V was cut by 2 bases and J by 7 bases, with 11 bases left in between. Overall study findings and caveats: Ophthalmopathy progression was predicted by the model at about 70% sensitivity and 72% to 75% specificity. Separation of ophthalmopathy from stable hyperthyroidism was achieved by a 13-signature model, at around 89% sensitivity and roughly 80% specificity.

With regard to this clonotype: What it binds is unknown.

TCR beta CDR3 regions were amplified from RNA transcripts. Scientists carried out first-round RT-PCR using HTBI primers and then a second-round multiplex PCR. A single record per CDR3 protein comes from TCRdb applying MiXCR to the multiplex PCR reads. Among 600,000 to 650,000 distinct CDR3 sequences listed, about 20% were seen once. If no ophthalmopathy appeared within 18 months of follow-up, hyperthyroidism was termed stable. The source of this sequence is a woman aged 18 to 35 with stable Graves' hyperthyroidism. Some clones in this sample may be carry-over from other donors' samples. This chain connects TRBV30 to TRBJ1-1; D not certain. The sequenced sample consisted of peripheral blood. The DNA of the CDR3 is TGTGCCTGGAGTTTTATCTTTGGTGAAGCTTTCTTT. It is translated as CAWSFIFGEAFF.